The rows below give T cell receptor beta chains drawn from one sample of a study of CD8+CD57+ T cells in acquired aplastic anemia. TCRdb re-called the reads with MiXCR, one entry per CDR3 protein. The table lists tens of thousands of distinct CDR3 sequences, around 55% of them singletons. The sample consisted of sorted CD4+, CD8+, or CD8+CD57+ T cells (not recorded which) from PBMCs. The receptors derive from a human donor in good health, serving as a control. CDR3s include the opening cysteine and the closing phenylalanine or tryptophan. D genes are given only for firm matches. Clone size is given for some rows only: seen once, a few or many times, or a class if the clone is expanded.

CDR3 protein: CASKAGAGSNEKLFF
CDR3 DNA: TGTGCCAGCAAGGCCGGCGCAGGGTCTAATGAAAAACTGTTTTTT
V gene: TRBV2
D gene: .
J gene: TRBJ1-4
clone size: .

CDR3 protein: CASSARQADYGYTF
CDR3 DNA: TGTGCCAGCAGTGCCCGACAGGCCGACTATGGCTACACCTTC
V gene: TRBV2
D gene: .
J gene: TRBJ1-2
clone size: .

CDR3 protein: CASSLGGSNEQYF
CDR3 DNA: TGTGCCAGCAGCTTAGGAGGGTCCAACGAGCAGTACTTC
V gene: TRBV7-2
D gene: .
J gene: TRBJ2-7
clone size: few

CDR3 protein: CATSRAPGLATDTQYF
CDR3 DNA: TGTGCCACCAGCAGAGCTCCGGGACTTGCCACAGATACGCAGTATTTT
V gene: TRBV15
D gene: .
J gene: TRBJ2-3
clone size: .

CDR3 protein: CASSVAGGGNQPQHF
CDR3 DNA: TGTGCCAGCAGCGTAGCGGGGGGCGGCAATCAGCCCCAGCATTTT
V gene: TRBV9
D gene: .
J gene: TRBJ1-5
clone size: once

CDR3 protein: CASSKDRSGRANSDTQYF
CDR3 DNA: TGTGCCAGCTCAAAAGACCGTAGCGGGAGGGCTAATTCAGATACGCAGTATTTT
V gene: TRBV18
D gene: TRBD2
J gene: TRBJ2-3
clone size: .

CDR3 protein: CASSDSGRAIDTQYF
CDR3 DNA: TGTGCCAGCAGTGATAGCGGGAGGGCAATAGATACGCAGTATTTT
V gene: TRBV2
D gene: TRBD2
J gene: TRBJ2-3
clone size: .

CDR3 protein: CASSENWARTGEQYF
CDR3 DNA: TGCGCCAGCAGTGAAAATTGGGCCAGGACGGGAGAGCAGTACTTC
V gene: TRBV5-1
D gene: .
J gene: TRBJ2-7
clone size: few

CDR3 protein: CASSLAAGTEAFF
CDR3 DNA: TGTGCCAGCAGCTTAGCCGCGGGGACTGAAGCTTTCTTT
V gene: TRBV7-6
D gene: .
J gene: TRBJ1-1
clone size: .

CDR3 protein: CASSPRTGAEKLFF
CDR3 DNA: TGTGCCAGCAGCCCAAGGACAGGGGCTGAAAAACTGTTTTTT
V gene: TRBV9
D gene: TRBD1
J gene: TRBJ1-4
clone size: many

CDR3 protein: CASSIVQGTTQYF
CDR3 DNA: TGTGCCAGTAGTATAGTACAGGGGACCACGCAGTATTTT
V gene: TRBV19
D gene: TRBD1
J gene: TRBJ2-3
clone size: .

CDR3 protein: CASSSTGTGAYGYTF
CDR3 DNA: TGTGCCAGCAGCTCAACTGGGACAGGGGCCTATGGCTACACCTTC
V gene: TRBV7-9
D gene: TRBD1
J gene: TRBJ1-2
clone size: .

CDR3 protein: CASSEWTGSTDTQYF
CDR3 DNA: TGTGCCAGCAGTGAATGGACAGGGAGCACAGATACGCAGTATTTT
V gene: TRBV2
D gene: TRBD1
J gene: TRBJ2-3
clone size: medium-sized

CDR3 protein: CASNNQGSEKLFF
CDR3 DNA: TGTGCCAGCAACAACCAGGGGAGTGAAAAACTGTTTTTT
V gene: TRBV25-1
D gene: .
J gene: TRBJ1-4
clone size: .

CDR3 protein: CASSMARGLNEQFF
CDR3 DNA: TGTGCCAGTAGTATGGCGAGGGGGCTCAATGAGCAGTTCTTC
V gene: TRBV19
D gene: TRBD1
J gene: TRBJ2-1
clone size: medium-sized

CDR3 protein: CASSRTGLHNEKLFF
CDR3 DNA: TGTGCCAGCAGCCGGACAGGGCTACATAATGAAAAACTGTTTTTT
V gene: TRBV7-6
D gene: TRBD1
J gene: TRBJ1-4
clone size: once

CDR3 protein: CASTFETDTQYF
CDR3 DNA: TGTGCCAGCACGTTTGAGACAGATACGCAGTATTTT
V gene: TRBV2
D gene: .
J gene: TRBJ2-3
clone size: few

CDR3 protein: CASGRALGYTF
CDR3 DNA: TGTGCCAGCGGCAGGGCTCTAGGCTACACCTTC
V gene: TRBV5-6
D gene: .
J gene: TRBJ1-2
clone size: once

CDR3 protein: CASSEWSLGGTEAFF
CDR3 DNA: TGTGCCAGCAGTGAATGGAGTTTGGGGGGAACTGAAGCTTTCTTT
V gene: TRBV25-1
D gene: .
J gene: TRBJ1-1
clone size: few

CDR3 protein: CASSLEGGRNEQYF
CDR3 DNA: TGCGCCAGCAGCTTGGAAGGCGGGAGGAACGAGCAGTACTTC
V gene: TRBV5-1
D gene: TRBD2
J gene: TRBJ2-7
clone size: once

CDR3 protein: CASSERGDATQYF
CDR3 DNA: TGCGCCAGCAGTGAGAGAGGGGATGCGACTCAGTACTTC
V gene: TRBV10-2
D gene: .
J gene: TRBJ2-4
clone size: .

CDR3 protein: CASSAGTDLYSGNTIYF
CDR3 DNA: TGTGCCAGCAGCGCAGGGACAGATCTTTACTCTGGAAACACCATATATTTT
V gene: TRBV7-8
D gene: TRBD1
J gene: TRBJ1-3
clone size: many

CDR3 protein: CASSGLAGGTDTQYF
CDR3 DNA: TGTGCCAGCAGTGGACTAGCGGGAGGCACAGATACGCAGTATTTT
V gene: TRBV6-1
D gene: TRBD2
J gene: TRBJ2-3
clone size: many

CDR3 protein: CASSDGELFF
CDR3 DNA: TGTGCCAGCAGCGATGGGGAGCTGTTTTTT
V gene: TRBV9
D gene: .
J gene: TRBJ2-2
clone size: .

CDR3 protein: CSGVTGIGTEAFF
CDR3 DNA: TGCAGCGGGGTGACAGGGATCGGCACTGAAGCTTTCTTT
V gene: TRBV29-1
D gene: TRBD1
J gene: TRBJ1-1
clone size: .

CDR3 protein: CAISFGTSGRDEQFF
CDR3 DNA: TGTGCCATCAGTTTTGGGACTAGCGGGAGGGATGAGCAGTTCTTT
V gene: TRBV10-3
D gene: TRBD2
J gene: TRBJ2-1
clone size: .

CDR3 protein: CSANRQGTRNTEAFF
CDR3 DNA: TGCAGTGCTAATAGACAGGGGACGAGGAACACTGAAGCTTTCTTT
V gene: TRBV20-1
D gene: TRBD1
J gene: TRBJ1-1
clone size: many

CDR3 protein: CATSRENNQPQHF
CDR3 DNA: TGTGCCACCAGCAGAGAAAATAATCAGCCCCAGCATTTT
V gene: TRBV15
D gene: .
J gene: TRBJ1-5
clone size: .

CDR3 protein: CASIGTGIQPQHF
CDR3 DNA: TGTGCCAGTATTGGGACAGGGATTCAGCCCCAGCATTTT
V gene: TRBV19
D gene: TRBD1
J gene: TRBJ1-5
clone size: .

CDR3 protein: CASSLAGNYGYTF
CDR3 DNA: TGTGCCAGCAGTTTAGCAGGGAACTATGGCTACACCTTC
V gene: TRBV12-3/TRBV12-4
D gene: .
J gene: TRBJ1-2
clone size: .

CDR3 protein: CSVKALAPKHQETQYF
CDR3 DNA: TGCTCAGTGAAAGCTCTAGCACCGAAACACCAAGAGACCCAGTACTTC
V gene: TRBV2
D gene: .
J gene: TRBJ2-5
clone size: .

CDR3 protein: CASSLRAPSTSPLHF
CDR3 DNA: TGTGCCAGCAGCCTACGGGCCCCATCGACTTCACCCCTCCACTTT
V gene: TRBV14
D gene: .
J gene: TRBJ1-6
clone size: many

CDR3 protein: CASTYGEGPTYEQYF
CDR3 DNA: TGTGCCAGCACCTACGGGGAGGGACCAACCTACGAGCAGTACTTC
V gene: TRBV7-9
D gene: TRBD2
J gene: TRBJ2-7
clone size: .

CDR3 protein: CASSLGGAGYTF
CDR3 DNA: TGTGCCAGCAGCTTAGGTGGGGCGGGCTACACCTTC
V gene: TRBV7-3
D gene: .
J gene: TRBJ1-2
clone size: .

CDR3 protein: CASSVDRGGGESKRNSPLHF
CDR3 DNA: TGCGCCAGCAGCGTCGACAGGGGCGGTGGGGAGAGCAAGCGGAATTCACCCCTCCACTTT
V gene: TRBV5-1
D gene: TRBD1
J gene: TRBJ1-6
clone size: many

CDR3 protein: CASSLGGISYEQYF
CDR3 DNA: TGTGCCAGCAGCTTAGGGGGAATCTCCTACGAGCAGTACTTC
V gene: TRBV7-2
D gene: .
J gene: TRBJ2-7
clone size: many

CDR3 protein: CSARSTGAVYEQYF
CDR3 DNA: TGCAGTGCTAGGTCAACAGGGGCCGTCTACGAGCAGTACTTC
V gene: TRBV20-1
D gene: TRBD1
J gene: TRBJ2-7
clone size: many

CDR3 protein: CASSVTWTLNTEAFF
CDR3 DNA: TGTGCCAGCAGCGTAACGTGGACACTGAACACTGAAGCTTTCTTT
V gene: TRBV7-2
D gene: .
J gene: TRBJ1-1
clone size: .

CDR3 protein: CSVAGGGSTNYGCTF
CDR3 DNA: .
V gene: TRBV29-1
D gene: .
J gene: TRBJ1-2
clone size: .

CDR3 protein: CASSEGTTGLEGDTQYF
CDR3 DNA: TGCGCCAGCAGTGAGGGGACTACAGGACTCGAGGGAGATACGCAGTATTTT
V gene: TRBV10-1
D gene: TRBD2
J gene: TRBJ2-3
clone size: .

CDR3 protein: CASSSPGLASYEQYF
CDR3 DNA: TGTGCCAGCAGCAGCCCGGGACTAGCAAGCTACGAGCAGTACTTC
V gene: TRBV10-3
D gene: TRBD2
J gene: TRBJ2-7
clone size: .

CDR3 protein: CAITLAGGDEQFF
CDR3 DNA: TGTGCCATCACCTTAGCGGGAGGGGATGAGCAGTTCTTC
V gene: TRBV10-3
D gene: TRBD2
J gene: TRBJ2-1
clone size: .

CDR3 protein: CASSLFAGPAEQYF
CDR3 DNA: TGTGCCAGCAGCTTATTCGCGGGACCGGCCGAGCAGTACTTC
V gene: TRBV7-8
D gene: .
J gene: TRBJ2-7
clone size: .

CDR3 protein: CASSARTGFPGELYF
CDR3 DNA: TGTGCCAGCAGTGCGAGGACAGGGTTTCCCGGGGAGCTGTACTTC
V gene: TRBV25-1
D gene: TRBD1
J gene: TRBJ2-7
clone size: .

CDR3 protein: CSVGLDIEQYF
CDR3 DNA: TGCAGCGTTGGACTGGATATCGAGCAGTACTTC
V gene: TRBV29-1
D gene: .
J gene: TRBJ2-7
clone size: once

CDR3 protein: CASSVEVVPGQPQHF
CDR3 DNA: TGTGCCAGCAGCGTTGAAGTGGTGCCGGGTCAGCCCCAGCATTTT
V gene: TRBV11-2
D gene: .
J gene: TRBJ1-5
clone size: .

CDR3 protein: CATSDLPDRGRGHEQYF
CDR3 DNA: TGTGCCACCAGTGATTTGCCCGACAGGGGAAGGGGCCACGAGCAGTACTTC
V gene: TRBV24-1
D gene: TRBD1
J gene: TRBJ2-7
clone size: .

CDR3 protein: CASSELQGHTDTQYF
CDR3 DNA: TGTGCCAGCAGTGAACTACAGGGGCACACAGATACGCAGTATTTT
V gene: TRBV6-1
D gene: TRBD1
J gene: TRBJ2-3
clone size: many

CDR3 protein: CATSDPSGSSTDTQYF
CDR3 DNA: TGTGCCACCAGTGATCCTAGCGGGAGTAGCACAGATACGCAGTATTTT
V gene: TRBV24-1
D gene: TRBD2
J gene: TRBJ2-3
clone size: .

CDR3 protein: CSVRGKVDGYTF
CDR3 DNA: TGCAGCGTTAGGGGTAAGGTGGATGGCTACACCTTC
V gene: TRBV29-1
D gene: .
J gene: TRBJ1-2
clone size: few

CDR3 protein: CASSSNGRAGDTQYF
CDR3 DNA: TGTGCCAGCAGCTCGAACGGGAGGGCCGGGGATACGCAGTATTTT
V gene: TRBV11-1
D gene: TRBD2
J gene: TRBJ2-3
clone size: many